This T cell receptor beta chain comes out of a study of cytomegalovirus exposure and HLA in healthy donors. Notes on the study in general: Presence/absence analyses assumed roughly uniform sequencing depth across donors, which may not hold. Confirmation was obtained in vitro that three CMV-associated chains are specific for CMV antigens. Upon later analysis, TCR association rates were observed to vary by HLA locus, being highest for DRB1 and lowest for HLA-C.

The V gene's germline CDR1 is SQVTM and CDR2 ANQGSEA. V gave up 6 bases and J gave up 0 bases, with 11 bases separating them. The CDR3 totals 13 residues. A note on this clone: Its specificity is not known.

The primer mix had 60 Vbeta and 13 Jbeta primers. The data were produced by immunoSEQ multiplex PCR, yet TCRdb's version contains in-frame clones alone and is incomplete. This sample's clone table lists some 120,000 clones. The chain couples TRBV29-1 to TRBJ1-1; no definite D call. The receptor was derived from a woman aged 55-70 years in good health and CMV-seronegative. Sample: PBMCs. The CDR3 region has the DNA TGCAGCGTGTCTCCTCTTATGAACACTGAAGCTTTCTTT. This codes for CSVSPLMNTEAFF. Filled out from reference TRBV29-1 and TRBJ1-1, the complete variable domain reads SAVISQKPSRDICQRGTSLTIQCQVDSQVTMMFWYRQQPGQSLTLIATANQGSEATYESGFVIDKFPISRPNLTFSTLTVSNMSPEDSSIYLCSVSPLMNTEAFFGQGTRLTVV.